This entry is about one T cell receptor (beta chain). TCRdb keeps only in-frame clones here, not all; method: immunoSEQ multiplex PCR. The data hold 120,000 to 150,000 clones, with more than 75% observed a single time. CDR3 length: 16 amino acids. J lost 6 bases, V lost 1 base, and 3 bases had no gene match. Germline-derived CDR1 and CDR2 are SGHRS and YFSETQ. This sample was included in a study of blood T cell repertoires in COVID-19. About the study: T cells, B-cell-depleted T cells, or PBMCs supplied cDNA or gDNA.

The chain is built from TRBV5-1 and TRBJ2-1, with 14 bases identical to TRBD2. Sequencing was carried out using peripheral blood. This TCR derives from a man in his fifties or sixties who had recovered from COVID-19. This chain's CDR3 is CASSLRGLAGANEQFF. The CDR3 bases are TGCGCCAGCAGCTTGCGGGGACTAGCGGGGGCCAATGAGCAGTTCTTC. The full variable domain, in which reference TRBV5-1 and TRBJ2-1 provide the parts outside the CDR3, is KAGVTQTPRYLIKTRGQQVTLSCSPISGHRSVSWYQQTPGQGLQFLFEYFSETQRNKGNFPGRFSGRQFSNSRSEMNVSTLELGDSALYLCASSLRGLAGANEQFFGPGTRLTVL.